Shown below are 4 T cell receptor beta chains from a single sample sequenced in a study of CD8 T cells in ankylosing spondylitis. TCRdb redid the calling of the 5' RACE reads with MiXCR, one entry per CDR3 protein. The table has roughly 230,000 distinct CDR3 sequences, approximately 8.4% seen once. What was sequenced was blood, either unsorted or a sorted T cell fraction (not recorded which). These receptor sequences come from a female donor with ankylosing spondylitis or in good health (not recorded which).

This clonotype was seen ten or more times. This sequence joins TRBV5-1 and TRBJ2-7; either TRBD1 or TRBD2 may fit D (5 bases each). V dropped 7 bases and J dropped 5 bases, with 10 bases sitting between them. The CDR3 runs 11 residues. CDR1 SGHRS and CDR2 YFSETQ come from the germline V gene. CDR3 coding DNA: TGCGCCAGCCAAGAGGGGAACGAGCAGTACTTC. As protein: CASQEGNEQYF.

The table lists this clonotype with many counts. The chain employs TRBV12-3 or TRBV12-4 and TRBJ2-3; no clear D. V was cut by 3 bases and J by 5 bases, with 3 bases left in between. The CDR3 is 11 amino acids. The CDR3: CASSFVDTQYF. CDR3 coding DNA: TGTGCCAGCAGTTTCGTAGATACGCAGTATTTT.

The chain is built from TRBV4-2 and TRBJ2-2; 7 bases fit TRBD2. Germline assignment: CDR1 LGHNA and CDR2 YNFKEQ. Losses at the gene ends were 0 bases for V and 3 bases for J; bases not matched to a gene: 10. The CDR3 sequence is 18 residues long. CDR3 protein: CASSQEGRSGVDTGELFF. CDR3 nucleotides: TGTGCCAGCAGCCAAGAGGGGCGAAGCGGGGTTGACACCGGGGAGCTGTTTTTT.

Details on this clonotype: A clone one base away is much larger, so this may be a read error. The J gene is TRBJ2-3, the V gene TRBV12-3 or TRBV12-4; 7 positions agree with TRBD2. The CDR3 totals 16 residues. CDR3 bases: TGTGCCAGCAGTTTAATCCTAGCGGAGGGCACAGATATGCAGTATTTT. This encodes CASSLILAEGTDMQYF.